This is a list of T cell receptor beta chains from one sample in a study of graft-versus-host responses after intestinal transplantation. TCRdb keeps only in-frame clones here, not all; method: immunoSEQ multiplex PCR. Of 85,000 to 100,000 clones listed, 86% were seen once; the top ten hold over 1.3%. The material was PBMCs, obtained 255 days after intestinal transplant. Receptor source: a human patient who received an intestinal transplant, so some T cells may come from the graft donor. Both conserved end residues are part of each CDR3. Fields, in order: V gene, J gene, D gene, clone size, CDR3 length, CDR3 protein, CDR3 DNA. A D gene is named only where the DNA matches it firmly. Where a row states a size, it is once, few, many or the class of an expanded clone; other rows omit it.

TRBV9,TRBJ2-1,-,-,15,CASSVAGIMANEQFF,TGTGCCAGCAGCGTCGCGGGAATAATGGCCAATGAGCAGTTCTTC
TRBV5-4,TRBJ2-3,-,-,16,CASSWAGQPSTDTQYF,TGTGCCAGCAGTTGGGCCGGACAGCCTAGCACAGATACGCAGTATTTT
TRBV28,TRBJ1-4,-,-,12,CASSETEEKLFF,TGTGCCAGCAGTGAAACAGAGGAAAAACTGTTTTTT
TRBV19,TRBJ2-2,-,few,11,CASSNAGELFF,TGTGCCAGTAGTAACGCCGGGGAGCTGTTTTTT
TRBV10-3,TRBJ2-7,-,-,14,CAISESGLDYEQYF,TGTGCCATCAGTGAGTCAGGCCTTGACTACGAGCAGTACTTC
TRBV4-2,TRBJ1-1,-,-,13,CASSQGGEGGAFF,TGTGCCAGCAGCCAAGGTGGGGAGGGGGGAGCTTTCTTT
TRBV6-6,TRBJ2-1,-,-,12,CASSYLGLEQFF,TGTGCCAGCAGTTATCTGGGATTGGAGCAGTTCTTC
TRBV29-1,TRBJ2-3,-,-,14,CSADKSGFGDTQYF,TGCAGCGCTGATAAGTCGGGGTTCGGGGATACGCAGTATTTT
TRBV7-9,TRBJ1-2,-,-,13,CASGHRVLDGYTF,TGTGCCAGCGGACACAGGGTGTTGGATGGCTACACCTTC
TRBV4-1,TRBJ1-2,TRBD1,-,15,CASSQEGRQGDGYTF,TGCGCCAGCAGCCAAGAGGGGCGACAGGGGGATGGCTACACCTTC
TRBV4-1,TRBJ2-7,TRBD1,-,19,CASSQDPLTMGDRVYEQYF,TGCGCCAGCAGCCAAGACCCATTGACCATGGGGGACAGGGTGTACGAGCAGTACTTC
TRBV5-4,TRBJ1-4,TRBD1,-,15,CASSKGQGDSEKLFF,TGTGCCAGCAGCAAAGGACAGGGGGACTCTGAAAAACTGTTTTTT
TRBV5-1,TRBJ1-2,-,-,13,CASSLKGSDGYTF,TGCGCCAGCAGCTTGAAGGGATCGGATGGCTACACCTTC
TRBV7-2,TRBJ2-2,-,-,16,CASSLTRTPNTGELFF,TGTGCCAGCAGCTTAACCAGAACCCCGAACACCGGGGAGCTGTTTTTT
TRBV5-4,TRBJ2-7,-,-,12,CASSVGGYEQYF,TGTGCCAGCAGCGTAGGGGGCTACGAGCAGTACTTC
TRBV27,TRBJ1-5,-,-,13,CASSLTSYQPQHF,TGTGCCAGCAGTTTAACCTCTTATCAGCCCCAGCATTTT
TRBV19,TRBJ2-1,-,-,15,CASSIVGASGDEQFF,TGTGCCAGTAGTATAGTGGGGGCTAGCGGTGATGAGCAGTTCTTC
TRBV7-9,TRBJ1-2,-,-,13,CASSLIPGDGYTF,TGTGCCAGCAGCTTAATCCCGGGGGACGGCTACACCTTC
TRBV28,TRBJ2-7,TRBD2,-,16,CASSLGPGGTGYEQYF,TGTGCCAGCAGTTTAGGCCCCGGGGGGACGGGCTACGAGCAGTACTTC
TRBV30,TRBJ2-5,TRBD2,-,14,CAWSAGLPQETQYF,TGTGCCTGGAGTGCGGGACTACCCCAAGAGACCCAGTACTTC
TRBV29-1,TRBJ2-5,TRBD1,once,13,CSVPQGGRETQYF,TGCAGCGTCCCACAGGGGGGTAGAGAGACCCAGTACTTC
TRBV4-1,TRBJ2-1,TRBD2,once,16,CASSQEVTGGRNEQFF,TGCGCCAGCAGCCAAGAGGTCACGGGGGGGCGGAATGAGCAGTTCTTC
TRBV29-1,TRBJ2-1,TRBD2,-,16,CSVGTSGSELYNEQFF,TGCAGCGTCGGGACTAGCGGGTCGGAGCTATACAATGAGCAGTTCTTC
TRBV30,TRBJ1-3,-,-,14,CAWTGLFSGNTIYF,TGTGCCTGGACTGGACTGTTCTCTGGAAACACCATATATTTT
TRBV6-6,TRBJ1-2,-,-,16,CASSLQARGQDYGYTF,TGTGCCAGCAGCCTCCAGGCCCGGGGGCAGGACTATGGCTACACCTTC
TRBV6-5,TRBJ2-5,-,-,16,CASSSRGIIFSETQYF,TGTGCCAGCAGTTCCAGGGGTATTATATTTTCAGAGACCCAGTACTTC
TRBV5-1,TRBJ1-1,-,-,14,CASSLDTRPMGAFF,TGCGCCAGCAGCTTGGACACGCGTCCGATGGGAGCTTTCTTT
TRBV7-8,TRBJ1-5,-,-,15,CASSFSRQPYQPQHF,TGTGCCAGCAGCTTTTCAAGACAGCCCTATCAGCCCCAGCATTTT
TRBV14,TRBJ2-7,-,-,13,CASSQAGRYEQYF,TGTGCCAGCAGCCAGGCGGGCCGCTACGAGCAGTACTTC
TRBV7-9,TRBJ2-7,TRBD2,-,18,CASSYSSGSTVAVNEQYF,TGTGCCAGCAGCTATTCTAGCGGGAGTACGGTAGCAGTCAACGAGCAGTACTTC
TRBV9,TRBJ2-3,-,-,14,CASSRGAFGDTQYF,TGTGCCAGCAGTCGAGGGGCTTTTGGAGATACGCAGTATTTT
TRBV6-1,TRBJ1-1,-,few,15,CASSEVAVLNTEAFF,TGTGCCAGCAGTGAAGTGGCAGTATTGAACACTGAAGCTTTCTTT
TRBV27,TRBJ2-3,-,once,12,CASRRDGVSQYF,TGTGCCAGCAGGAGGGACGGAGTCTCGCAGTATTTT
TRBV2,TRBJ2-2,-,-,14,CASSPRRGTGELFF,TGTGCCAGCAGCCCAAGGAGGGGAACCGGGGAGCTGTTTTTT
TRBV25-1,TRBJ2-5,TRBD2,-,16,CASSDVGTNLPETQYF,TGTGCCAGCAGTGATGTCGGGACTAACCTCCCAGAGACCCAGTACTTC
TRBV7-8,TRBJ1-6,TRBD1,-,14,CASSLDRGDLPLHF,TGTGCCAGCAGCCTGGACAGGGGGGACCTACCCCTCCACTTT
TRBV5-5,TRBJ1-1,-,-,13,CASSLEGNTEAFF,TGTGCCAGCAGCTTGGAAGGGAACACTGAAGCTTTCTTT
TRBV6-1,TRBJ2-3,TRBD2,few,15,CASSELAGSTDTQYF,TGTGCCAGCAGTGAACTAGCGGGGAGCACAGATACGCAGTATTTT
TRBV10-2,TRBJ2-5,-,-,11,CASSPSETQYF,TGCGCCAGCAGCCCCTCCGAGACCCAGTACTTC
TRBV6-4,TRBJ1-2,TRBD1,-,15,CASSPGQGAHYGYTF,TGTGCCAGCAGCCCGGGACAGGGGGCTCACTATGGCTACACCTTC
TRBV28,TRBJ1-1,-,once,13,CAIFDRMNTEAFF,TGTGCCATCTTCGACCGGATGAACACTGAAGCTTTCTTT
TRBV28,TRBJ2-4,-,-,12,CASSWQAPIQYF,TGTGCCAGCAGTTGGCAGGCCCCCATTCAGTACTTC
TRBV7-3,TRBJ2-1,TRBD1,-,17,CASSLMDVRTGGVEQFF,TGTGCCAGCAGCTTAATGGACGTTAGGACAGGGGGCGTTGAGCAGTTCTTC
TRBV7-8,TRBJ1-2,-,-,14,CASSLDRTLYGYTF,TGTGCCAGCAGCTTAGACAGGACTCTCTATGGCTACACCTTC
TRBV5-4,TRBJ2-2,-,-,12,CASSSSIGELFF,TGTGCCAGCAGCTCTTCGATCGGGGAGCTGTTTTTT
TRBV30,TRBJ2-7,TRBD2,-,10,CAWMGGRPYF,TGTGCCTGGATGGGCGGGAGGCCGTACTTC
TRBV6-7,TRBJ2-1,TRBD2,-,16,CASSSSGRGLYNEQFF,TGTGCCAGCAGTTCTAGCGGGAGGGGCCTCTACAATGAGCAGTTCTTC
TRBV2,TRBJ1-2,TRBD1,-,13,CASSAGTADGYTF,TGTGCCAGCAGCGCCGGGACAGCGGATGGCTACACCTTC
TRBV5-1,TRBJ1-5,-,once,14,CASSREYSNQPQHF,TGCGCCAGCAGCCGGGAGTATAGCAATCAGCCCCAGCATTTT
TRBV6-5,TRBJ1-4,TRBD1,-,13,CASSYTGVEKLFF,TGTGCCAGCAGTTACACAGGGGTTGAAAAACTGTTTTTT
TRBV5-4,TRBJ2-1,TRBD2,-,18,CASSFGTSGRAAYNEQFF,TGTGCCAGCAGCTTCGGGACTAGCGGGAGGGCCGCCTACAATGAGCAGTTCTTC
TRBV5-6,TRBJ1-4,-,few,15,CASSPGQASNEKLFF,TGTGCCAGCAGTCCGGGCCAGGCCTCGAATGAAAAACTGTTTTTT
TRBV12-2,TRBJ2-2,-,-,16,CASRSKRGGLIGELFF,TGTGCAAGTCGCTCTAAGCGGGGGGGCCTGATCGGGGAGCTGTTTTTT
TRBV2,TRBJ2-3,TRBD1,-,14,CASKLRGRTDTQYF,TGTGCCTCCAAACTGAGGGGGCGAACAGATACGCAGTATTTT
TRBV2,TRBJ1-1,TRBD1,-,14,CASNRDRPNTEAFF,TGTGCCAGCAATAGGGACAGGCCGAACACTGAAGCTTTCTTT
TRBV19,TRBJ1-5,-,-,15,CASSTRQNSNQPQHF,TGTGCCAGTAGTACCCGACAGAATAGCAATCAGCCCCAGCATTTT